This T cell receptor beta chain was profiled in a study of OX40 agonist ivuxolimab in advanced cancers. Findings and limits, study-wide: On average, a greater number of expanded clones characterised CD8+ T cells relative to CD4+.

About this clone: Its antigen is still unknown.

Assay: immunoSEQ multiplex PCR; the TCRdb copy retains only in-frame clones and omits some. The sample includes tens of thousands of clones, roughly 88% of them seen just once. Trimming shortened V by 5 bases and J by 0 bases, and 14 bases separated the two germline ends. This CDR3 is 15 amino acids long. Looked up from germline, CDR1 is SGHRS and CDR2 is YFSETQ. The receptor was isolated from an adult with an advanced solid tumor such as melanoma, head and neck, liver or kidney cancer. V usage is TRBV5-1 and J usage is TRBJ1-1, with D hard to call. The material was CD4+ or CD8+ T cells sorted from blood, obtained in a trial of the OX40 agonist ivuxolimab. CDR3 residues: CASRTGSLVNTEAFF. The CDR3 DNA is TGCGCCAGCAGGACCGGCTCGTTGGTGAACACTGAAGCTTTCTTT. The full variable domain, its missing parts supplied by reference TRBV5-1 and TRBJ1-1, is KAGVTQTPRYLIKTRGQQVTLSCSPISGHRSVSWYQQTPGQGLQFLFEYFSETQRNKGNFPGRFSGRQFSNSRSEMNVSTLELGDSALYLCASRTGSLVNTEAFFGQGTRLTVV.